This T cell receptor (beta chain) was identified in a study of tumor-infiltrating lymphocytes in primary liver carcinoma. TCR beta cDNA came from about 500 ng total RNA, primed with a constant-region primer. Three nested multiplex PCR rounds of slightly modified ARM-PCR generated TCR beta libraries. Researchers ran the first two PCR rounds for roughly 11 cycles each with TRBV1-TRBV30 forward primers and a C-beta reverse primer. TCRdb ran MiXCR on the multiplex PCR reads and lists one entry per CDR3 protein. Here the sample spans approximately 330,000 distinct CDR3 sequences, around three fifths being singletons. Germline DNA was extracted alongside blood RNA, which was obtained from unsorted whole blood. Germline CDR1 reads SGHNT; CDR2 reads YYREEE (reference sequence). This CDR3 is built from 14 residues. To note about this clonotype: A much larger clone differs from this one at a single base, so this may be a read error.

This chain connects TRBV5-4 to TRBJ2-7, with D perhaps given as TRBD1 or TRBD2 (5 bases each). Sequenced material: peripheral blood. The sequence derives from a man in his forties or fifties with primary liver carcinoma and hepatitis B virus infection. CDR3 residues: CASSPGTDAYERYF. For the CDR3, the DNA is TGTGCCAGCAGCCCCGGGACGGACGCCTACGAGCGGTACTTC.